Presented here are 17 T cell receptor beta chains from one specimen sequenced in a study of cytomegalovirus exposure and HLA in healthy donors. Primers for the PCR totalled 60 Vbeta and 13 Jbeta. Sequenced by immunoSEQ multiplex PCR; TCRdb stores in-frame clones only, minus some. Found here are around 140,000 clones, about three quarters of them singletons; the top ten hold approximately 1.6%. What was sequenced was PBMCs. The receptor set was obtained from a woman aged 18-29 years in good health and CMV-seronegative.

The rearrangement uses TRBV5-6 and TRBJ2-7; 8 nucleotides align to TRBD1. CDR1 is SGHDT, CDR2 YYEEEE, per germline. Trimming cost V 4 bases and J 0 bases; bases outside gene matches: 6. The CDR3 is 15 amino acids. The CDR3, as DNA: TGTGCCAGCAGCGAACAGGGGGGATACTCCTACGAGCAGTACTTC. Residues: CASSEQGGYSYEQYF.

The V gene is TRBV6-5, the J gene TRBJ2-1; possible D gene TRBD2, 5 bases. V was pared by 2 bases and J by 9 bases, with 14 bases between. In germline, CDR1 is MNHEY, CDR2 SVGAGI. The CDR3 is 14 residues long. CDR3 coding DNA: TGTGCCAGCAGTTACGCCCTAGGGAGCGGTGAGCAGTTCTTC. Protein sequence: CASSYALGSGEQFF.

This chain uses TRBV30 with TRBJ1-2, with 8 bases that match TRBD1. J lost 2 bases, V lost 3 bases, and 5 bases had no gene match. The CDR3 totals 14 residues. The germline gives CDR1 GTSNPN, CDR2 SVGIG (reference sequence). CDR3 sequence reads: CAWSRDRTNYGYTF. CDR3 in DNA: TGTGCCTGGAGCAGGGACAGGACCAACTATGGCTACACCTTC.

V is TRBV5-8 and J is TRBJ2-3; D possibly corresponds to TRBD2 (5 bases). This CDR3 is 17 amino acids long. Germline CDR1 and CDR2: SGHTS and YDEGEE. V lost 4 bases and J lost 4, with 22 bases in between. CDR3 bases: TGTGCCAGCAGCGAAGGGCCGAGACTAAGCTTCCCAGATACGCAGTATTTT. It specifies CASSEGPRLSFPDTQYF.

This rearrangement joins TRBV30 to TRBJ1-3, with TRBD1 identical over 9 bases. Germline CDR1 is GTSNPN and CDR2 is SVGIG (reference sequence). The V segment lost 1 base and the J segment 8 bases; nucleotides outside the gene matches: 6. This CDR3 is 14 amino acids long. The CDR3 nucleotides are TGTGCCTGGAGTGCGGACAGGGGCGAGTACACCATATATTTT. Protein: CAWSADRGEYTIYF.

The chain uses TRBV5-6 and TRBJ2-7; 14 positions agree with TRBD2. CDR1 SGHDT and CDR2 YYEEEE come from the germline V gene. The CDR3 runs to 18 residues. Losses at the gene ends were 2 bases for V and 0 bases for J; bases not matched to a gene: 7. CDR3 coding DNA: TGTGCCAGCAGCTTACCGGGACTAGCGGGAGTCGACTCCTACGAGCAGTACTTC. This gives the protein CASSLPGLAGVDSYEQYF.

This clone was recorded once. The chain carries TRBV5-1 and TRBJ1-4, with 10 bases aligning to TRBD1. Germline CDR1 SGHRS, CDR2 YFSETQ. The trim removed 4 bases at V and 4 bases at J, leaving 4 bases unmatched. The CDR3 contains 15 residues. CDR3 nucleotides: TGCGCCAGCAGCAAAAGGACAGGGGGTAATGAAAAACTGTTTTTT. This codes for CASSKRTGGNEKLFF.

The DNA for the CDR3 is TGTGCCAGCAGTGAGCAACAGCCGATCTATGGCTACACCTTC. The encoded protein is CASSEQQPIYGYTF. This chain uses TRBV6-1 with TRBJ1-2; D gene uncertain. CDR1 and CDR2 (germline): MNHNS, SASEGT. CDR3 length equals 14 residues. V was clipped by 3 bases and J by 4 bases, with 12 bases between them.

This chain links TRBV11-2 with TRBJ1-1; D is undetermined. V was clipped by 3 bases and J by 7 bases, with 15 bases between them. The CDR3 spans 14 residues. Per the germline V gene, CDR1 is SGHAT and CDR2 is FQNNGV. In DNA, the CDR3 is TGTGCCAGCAGCTTCTCGTCTACCTACGGTGAAGCTTTCTTT. Protein: CASSFSSTYGEAFF.

Many counts were recorded for this clone. This rearrangement joins TRBV6-4 to TRBJ2-2; 8 bases fit TRBD1. V dropped 2 bases and J dropped 1; count of bases not matched to a gene: 3. The CDR3 consists of 16 residues. In germline, CDR1 is MRHNA, CDR2 SNTAGT. CDR3 sequence reads: CASSDMGTGNTGELFF. The CDR3 DNA sequence: TGTGCCAGCAGTGACATGGGGACAGGGAACACCGGGGAGCTGTTTTTT.

The chain has TRBV11-2 and TRBJ2-7; no clear D. This CDR3 contains 12 residues. Trimming removed 4 bases from V and 0 bases from J, with 4 bases in between. Germline CDR1 is SGHAT and CDR2 is FQNNGV. As DNA, the CDR3 is TGTGCCAGCAGCTCGGGCTCCTACGAGCAGTACTTC. Translation: CASSSGSYEQYF.

This clone was seen at least ten times. CDR3 sequence (DNA): TGTGCCAGCAGCTTATTAGGGGAAGGCACTGAAGCTTTCTTT. This sequence encodes CASSLLGEGTEAFF. The gene calls are TRBV7-9 and TRBJ1-1; tentative D call: TRBD1 (5 bases). This CDR3 is built from 14 residues. Germline CDR1 and CDR2: SEHNR and FQNEAQ (reference sequence). V was clipped by 2 bases and J by 4 bases, with 11 bases between them.

This clone appeared a few times. The chain recombines TRBV5-4 with TRBJ1-1; 7 bases are a match to TRBD1. The CDR3 is 15 amino acids. The germline V gene encodes CDR1 SGHNT and CDR2 YYREEE (reference sequence). The V segment lost 0 bases and the J segment 0 bases; nucleotides outside the gene matches: 2. CDR3 residues: CASSLAGTVNTEAFF. As DNA, the CDR3 is TGTGCCAGCAGCTTGGCCGGGACAGTGAACACTGAAGCTTTCTTT.

The chain is built from TRBV19 and TRBJ1-3; D remains ambiguous. The CDR3 is 10 amino acids. Trimming removed 9 bases at V and 4 bases at J, with 4 bases between. The germline gives CDR1 LNHDA, CDR2 SQIVND (reference sequence). In DNA form, the CDR3 reads TGTGCCAGCGTCGGAAACACCATATATTTT. Its translation is CASVGNTIYF.

The chain has TRBV25-1 and TRBJ2-3; tentative D call: TRBD1 (5 bases). Germline loops: CDR1 MGHDK, CDR2 SYGVNS. Deletions cut 2 bases from V and 3 bases from J, with 9 bases between. This CDR3 is built from 14 residues. The CDR3 spells CASSEAGITDTQYF. The CDR3 DNA sequence: TGTGCCAGCAGTGAAGCAGGGATTACAGATACGCAGTATTTT.

The CDR3 DNA is TGCGCCAGCAGCTTGGATAGCGGGGGCAATGAGCAGTTCTTC. This sequence encodes CASSLDSGGNEQFF. The V and J genes are TRBV5-1 and TRBJ2-1, with 9 bases lining up with TRBD2. The germline CDR1 and CDR2 sequences are SGHRS and YFSETQ. Trimming cost V 0 bases and J 6 bases; bases outside gene matches: 1. The CDR3 length is 14 residues.

This clone occurred once. The CDR3 coding sequence is TGCGCCAGCAGTGAGGGACTTCTAGCGGGAAGGAAATACGAGCAGTACTTC. Encoded protein: CASSEGLLAGRKYEQYF. The chain couples TRBV10-1 to TRBJ2-7, with 9 bases lining up with TRBD2. CDR1 WNHNN and CDR2 SYGVQD come from the germline V gene (reference sequence). Trimming removed 2 bases from V and 4 bases from J; junction bases left unmatched: 12. The CDR3 length is 17 residues.